The next 29 T cell receptor beta chains were all read from a single sample in a study of blood T cell repertoires in COVID-19. The method was immunoSEQ multiplex PCR; TCRdb's version includes in-frame clones alone and lacks a portion of them. The table records around 260,000 clones, about 86% of them present only once. The sequencing input was PBMCs or T cells enriched from blood (not recorded which). Receptors originate from a man aged 30 to 39 with acute COVID-19.

As to this clone: Compared with germline, one end of the junction differs, possibly owing to a read error. The chain carries TRBV5-1 and TRBJ2-1; 7 nucleotides match TRBD2. The CDR3 loop spans 15 amino acids. Germline assignment: CDR1 SGHRS and CDR2 YFSETQ. CDR3 bases: TGTGCCAGCACCCTACTAGCGCCTAGGGACAATGAGCAGTTCTTC. This codes for CASTLLAPRDNEQFF.

The V gene is TRBV5-4, the J gene TRBJ1-2, with unresolved D. This CDR3 region has 14 residues. The V end lost 2 bases, the J end lost 4 bases, and 12 bases lay between the germline ends. Germline lookup yields CDR1 SGHNT and CDR2 YYREEE (reference sequence). The CDR3 is CASSFGGNGYGYTF. Written as DNA, the CDR3 is TGTGCCAGCAGCTTTGGCGGAAATGGCTATGGCTACACCTTC.

The V call is TRBV6-5, the J call TRBJ2-1; no reliable D call. V gave up 7 bases and J gave up 7 bases, with 11 bases separating them. The CDR3 is made up of 12 amino acids. Germline V gene sequence: CDR1 MNHEY, CDR2 SVGAGI. The CDR3 region is CASNNGFNEQFF. In DNA form, the CDR3 reads TGTGCCAGCAACAACGGGTTTAATGAGCAGTTCTTC.

This clone came up once. The germline gene is not matched at one end of the junction; a read error may be the cause. This chain uses TRBV5-1 with TRBJ2-2; 13 bases line up with TRBD2. Germline loops: CDR1 SGHRS, CDR2 YFSETQ. CDR3 size: 16 residues. This chain's CDR3 is CASSPGLAGSAGELFF. The CDR3 bases are TGTGCCAGCAGCCCGGGACTAGCGGGAAGTGCCGGGGAGCTGTTTTTT.

J is TRBJ2-1 and V is TRBV10-3, with 8 bases that match TRBD2. The CDR3 sequence is 15 residues long. Germline V gene data show CDR1 as ENHRY and CDR2 as SYGVKD. With 8 bases clipped from V and 9 bases from J, the junction kept 15 bases outside the gene matches. The CDR3 here is CAISRQKTSVPEQFF. The CDR3 DNA reads as TGTGCCATCTCCAGACAAAAGACTAGCGTTCCTGAGCAGTTCTTC.

The chain links TRBV5-6 to TRBJ1-1; D not certain. Trimming took 0 bases from V and 1 from J, leaving 7 bases between them. This CDR3 spans 14 amino acids. Germline V CDR1 and CDR2: SGHDT, YYEEEE. The CDR3 DNA sequence: TGTGCCAGCAGCTTGGTTATGAGGAACACTGAAGCTTTCTTT. This sequence encodes CASSLVMRNTEAFF.

The chain carries TRBV6-5 and TRBJ2-1, with TRBD2 matching 9 bases. V dropped 4 bases and J dropped 6; count of bases not matched to a gene: 10. Germline CDR1 reads MNHEY; CDR2 reads SVGAGI. The CDR3 totals 16 residues. The CDR3 loop reads CASSFRTSARGNEQFF. CDR3 nucleotides: TGTGCCAGCAGTTTCCGGACTAGCGCCAGGGGCAATGAGCAGTTCTTC.

To note about this clone: The limits of the CDR3 on the DNA are not certain, so only TCRdb's listed CDR3 is given. V and J are TRBV6-5 and TRBJ2-1; TRBD1 is the table's D call and was not checked against the DNA. Including both end residues, the CDR3 is 11 amino acids long. The germline V gene encodes CDR1 MNHEY and CDR2 SVGAGI. The CDR3 sequence is CASQVGTGSFF.

Here the CDR3 DNA reads TGTGCCAGCAGCTTGGGTGACAGCATCAATCAGCCCCAGCATTTT. Translated, it gives CASSLGDSINQPQHF. The gene calls are TRBV5-5 and TRBJ1-5; D might be TRBD1 (5 bases). The CDR3 totals 15 residues. The V and J ends lost 0 bases and 3 bases respectively, with 10 bases between them. CDR1 is SGHKS and CDR2 is YYEKEE in the germline V gene (reference sequence). The whole variable domain, filled in from reference TRBV5-5 and TRBJ1-5, reads DAGVTQSPTHLIKTRGQQVTLRCSPISGHKSVSWYQQVLGQGPQFIFQYYEKEERGRGNFPDRFSARQFPNYSSELNVNALLLGDSALYLCASSLGDSINQPQHFGDGTRLSIL.

The chain is built from TRBV5-1 and TRBJ1-6; TRBD1 might be the D (6 bases). The CDR3 totals 12 residues. Germline CDR1 is SGHRS and CDR2 is YFSETQ. Trimming took 5 bases from V and 13 from J, leaving 13 bases between them. The chain's CDR3 is CASRDTGNPLHF. The CDR3, as DNA: TGCGCCAGCAGAGACACAGGGAATCCCCTCCACTTT. Variable domain in full (rest from reference TRBV5-1 and TRBJ1-6): KAGVTQTPRYLIKTRGQQVTLSCSPISGHRSVSWYQQTPGQGLQFLFEYFSETQRNKGNFPGRFSGRQFSNSRSEMNVSTLELGDSALYLCASRDTGNPLHFGNGTRLTVT.

The gene calls are TRBV27 and TRBJ2-1; TRBD2 matches at 11 bases. Germline V gene lookup returns CDR1 MNHEY and CDR2 SMNVEV (reference sequence). V gave up 5 bases and J gave up 5 bases; unmatched junction bases: 8. The CDR3 covers 16 residues. The CDR3 DNA is TGTGCCAGCAGTACCCCGCTAGCGGGAGGCCACAATGAGCAGTTCTTC. Translation gives CASSTPLAGGHNEQFF.

A single count supports this clone. The rearrangement uses TRBV27 and TRBJ2-4; maybe TRBD2 (6 bases). The CDR3 extends over 15 amino acids. Trimming removed 7 bases at V and 7 bases at J, with 20 bases between. Germline V gene sequence: CDR1 MNHEY, CDR2 SMNVEV (reference sequence). The CDR3 loop reads CASIPSGGKGNIQYF. The CDR3 bases are TGTGCCAGCATCCCTTCGGGCGGGAAGGGTAACATTCAGTACTTC.

This chain connects TRBV6-5 to TRBJ2-2; 9 bases fit TRBD1. CDR3 size: 15 residues. Unmatched junction bases numbered 4, after V lost 4 bases and J lost 4 bases. The germline CDR1 and CDR2 sequences are MNHEY and SVGAGI. In nucleotides, the CDR3 is TGTGCCAGCAGTTGGACAGGGGCCAGCACCGGGGAGCTGTTTTTT. Protein product: CASSWTGASTGELFF.

V and J are TRBV7-2 and TRBJ2-1, with D possibly being TRBD2 (6 bases). Germline loops: CDR1 SGHTA, CDR2 FQGNSA. This CDR3 has 12 amino acids. The ends were cut back, 5 bases at V and 7 bases at J, with 9 bases in the middle. Here the CDR3 reads CASSLTRNEQFF. The CDR3 bases are TGTGCCAGCAGCCTGACTAGGAATGAGCAGTTCTTC.

The chain links TRBV19 to TRBJ1-6; D not certain. The V gene lost 7 bases and the J gene lost 0 bases, with 7 bases spanning the gap. Germline values: CDR1 LNHDA, CDR2 SQIVND (reference sequence). The CDR3 runs to 14 residues. The CDR3 reads CASTESSYNSPLHF. The CDR3 nucleotides are TGTGCCAGTACGGAGAGCTCCTATAATTCACCCCTCCACTTT.

This clone was picked up a small number of times. V usage is TRBV11-2 and J usage is TRBJ2-2; D possibly corresponds to TRBD1 (6 bases). With 5 bases removed from V and 1 base from J, the gap between germline ends came to 11 bases. Germline V gives CDR1 SGHAT, CDR2 FQNNGV. This CDR3 region has 15 residues. CDR3 DNA: TGTGCCAGCAGCCGGACAGATATGAACACCGGGGAGCTGTTTTTT. This translates into CASSRTDMNTGELFF.

The CDR3 loop reads CASSLEVRGFYEQYV. As DNA, the CDR3 is TGTGCCAGCAGCTTGGAAGTTCGGGGGTTCTACGAGCAGTACGTC. The chain has TRBV5-5 and TRBJ2-7; TRBD2 might be the D (6 bases). Germline CDR1 reads SGHKS; CDR2 reads YYEKEE (reference sequence). Trimming shortened V by 0 bases and J by 3 bases, and 13 bases separated the two germline ends. CDR3 size: 15 residues.

The J gene is TRBJ2-1, the V gene TRBV6-1, with 7 bases lining up with TRBD2. V shed 2 bases, J shed 3 bases, and the junction held 4 bases outside the gene matches. The CDR3 totals 15 residues. In germline, CDR1 is MNHNS, CDR2 SASEGT. The chain's CDR3 is CASSEREGIYNEQFF. The CDR3 coding sequence is TGTGCCAGCAGTGAAAGGGAGGGTATCTACAATGAGCAGTTCTTC.

J is TRBJ2-7 and V is TRBV19; tentatively, D is TRBD2 (6 bases). CDR1 is LNHDA and CDR2 is SQIVND in the germline V gene (reference sequence). V was shortened by 4 bases and J by 3 bases, with 10 bases between the two germline ends. The CDR3 has 13 residues. The CDR3 DNA sequence: TGTGCCAGTAGTAACGGACTAAACTACGAGCAGTACGTC. Its protein product is CASSNGLNYEQYV.

This chain uses TRBV7-2 with TRBJ1-6; 8 bases match TRBD1. Germline-derived CDR1 and CDR2 are SGHTA and FQGNSA. The length of the CDR3 is 14 residues. V shed 3 bases, J shed 7 bases, and the junction held 2 bases outside the gene matches. The CDR3 loop reads CASSFGQGNSPLHF. CDR3 DNA sequence: TGTGCCAGCAGCTTTGGACAGGGCAATTCACCCCTCCACTTT.

This rearrangement joins TRBV11-3 to TRBJ2-5; TRBD1 matches 8 bases. V gave up 4 bases and J gave up 3 bases; unmatched junction bases: 13. The CDR3 is made up of 17 amino acids. Germline CDR1 reads SGHNT; CDR2 reads YENEEA. The DNA of the CDR3 is TGTGCCAGCAGCTCGTTTACTCGTGGACAGGGAAAAGAGACCCAGTACTTC. Translated: CASSSFTRGQGKETQYF.

CDR3 nucleotide sequence: TGTGCCAGTAGTGCGGGATCGGGGGGAGACACTGAAGCTTTCTTT. It encodes CASSAGSGGDTEAFF. The chain has TRBV19 and TRBJ1-1; weak D call: TRBD1 (5 bases). Germline loops: CDR1 LNHDA, CDR2 SQIVND (reference sequence). V dropped 5 bases and J dropped 3 bases, with 16 bases sitting between them. The CDR3 is 15 amino acids. The whole variable domain, remainder taken from reference TRBV19 and TRBJ1-1, is DGGITQSPKYLFRKEGQNVTLSCEQNLNHDAMYWYRQDPGQGLRLIYYSQIVNDFQKGDIAEGYSVSREKKESFPLTVTSAQKNPTAFYLCASSAGSGGDTEAFFGQGTRLTVV.

The V and J genes are TRBV13 and TRBJ1-2; 7 bases align to TRBD1. This CDR3 is 13 amino acids long. Germline V gene lookup returns CDR1 PRHDT and CDR2 FYEKMQ (reference sequence). V was pared by 5 bases and J by 3 bases, with 3 bases of the junction left unmatched. In DNA, the CDR3 is TGTGCCAGCAGCCGCGGGACAGACTATGGCTACACCTTC. It codes for CASSRGTDYGYTF.

This sequence joins TRBV7-6 and TRBJ2-4; 8 bases align to TRBD1. The V and J ends lost 5 bases and 7 bases, in that order; junction bases with no gene match: 7. The V gene's germline CDR1 is SGHVS and CDR2 FNYEAQ. The CDR3 is 14 residues long. The DNA for the CDR3 is TGTGCCAGCAGCCCAGGACAGGGTGGGAACATTCAGTACTTC. Translating it yields CASSPGQGGNIQYF.

This rearrangement joins TRBV5-6 to TRBJ2-1, with 7 bases matching TRBD1. Losses at the gene ends were 4 bases for V and 1 base for J; bases not matched to a gene: 5. Germline CDR1 SGHDT, CDR2 YYEEEE. CDR3 length: 15 residues. As DNA, the CDR3 is TGTGCCAGCAGCCAAGGGGACAGTTCCTACAATGAGCAGTTCTTC. Its translation: CASSQGDSSYNEQFF.

V is TRBV5-4 and J is TRBJ2-5; D perhaps matches TRBD1 (6 bases). The germline gives CDR1 SGHNT, CDR2 YYREEE (reference sequence). The CDR3 runs 15 residues. V was shortened by 0 bases and J by 5 bases, with 14 bases between the two germline ends. The CDR3 loop is CASSLGSTGRETQYF. The CDR3 nucleotides are TGTGCCAGCAGCTTGGGGTCGACAGGAAGGGAGACCCAGTACTTC.

The chain's CDR3 is CASSLVLQANSPLHF. Here the CDR3 DNA reads TGTGCCAGCAGCTTAGTCCTCCAGGCCAATTCACCCCTCCACTTT. J is TRBJ1-6 and V is TRBV7-8; D not resolved. CDR3 size: 15 residues. CDR1 and CDR2 (germline): SGHVS, FQNEAQ. Between the trimmed V and J ends, which lost 1 base and 7 bases, there was a span of 11 bases.

This sequence joins TRBV30 and TRBJ1-2; TRBD1 aligns across 12 bases. The CDR3 has 18 amino acids. CDR1 is GTSNPN and CDR2 is SVGIG in the germline V gene (reference sequence). J lost 2 bases, V lost 2 bases, and 12 bases had no gene match. CDR3 nucleotides: TGTGCCTGGAGTTCCCCTGGGACAGGGGGCGCACGGAACTATGGCTACACCTTC. Translated, it gives CAWSSPGTGGARNYGYTF.

J is TRBJ2-3 and V is TRBV19; D not resolved. Trimming shortened V by 5 bases and J by 0 bases, and 12 bases separated the two germline ends. In germline, CDR1 is LNHDA, CDR2 SQIVND (reference sequence). The length of the CDR3 is 15 residues. The CDR3 here is CASSARLVSTDTQYF. DNA of the CDR3: TGTGCCAGTAGTGCCCGACTGGTTAGCACAGATACGCAGTATTTT.